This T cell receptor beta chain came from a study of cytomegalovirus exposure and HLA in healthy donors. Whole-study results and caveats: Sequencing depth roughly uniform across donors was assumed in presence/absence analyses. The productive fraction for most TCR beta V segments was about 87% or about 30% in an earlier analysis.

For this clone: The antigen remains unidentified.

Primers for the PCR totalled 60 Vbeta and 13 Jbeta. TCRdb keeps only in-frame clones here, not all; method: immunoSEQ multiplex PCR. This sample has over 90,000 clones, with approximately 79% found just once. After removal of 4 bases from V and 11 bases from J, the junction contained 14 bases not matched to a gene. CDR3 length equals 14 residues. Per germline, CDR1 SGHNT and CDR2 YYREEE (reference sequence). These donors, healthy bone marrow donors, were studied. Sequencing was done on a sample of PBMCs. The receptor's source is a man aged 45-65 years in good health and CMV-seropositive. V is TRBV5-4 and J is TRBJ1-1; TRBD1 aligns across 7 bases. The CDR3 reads CASSRETGPADAFF. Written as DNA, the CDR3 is TGTGCCAGCAGCAGAGAGACAGGGCCAGCGGATGCTTTCTTT.